These T cell receptor beta chains were read from a single sample in a study of blood T cell repertoires in COVID-19. The method was immunoSEQ multiplex PCR; TCRdb's version includes in-frame clones alone and lacks a portion of them. The sample holds about 330,000 clones, approximately 85% seen once. The sequencing sample was made of peripheral blood. The receptors originated from a human donor in a cohort sampled during active COVID-19. Both conserved end residues are part of each CDR3. Each record gives: D gene, J gene, V gene, clone size, CDR3 DNA, CDR3 protein. D genes are given only for firm matches. A row's size may be missing; if present it is once, few, many or a size class.

>NA|TRBJ1-6|TRBV21-1|NA
TGTGCCAGCAGCTCAAAAGATGGGACATTCGAACCCTCCTATAATTCACCCCTCCACTTT
CASSSKDGTFEPSYNSPLHF
>TRBD1|TRBJ1-1|TRBV18|few
TGTGCCAGCTCACAGGGACAGGGGAGGACTGAAGCTTTCTTT
CASSQGQGRTEAFF
>TRBD2|TRBJ2-4|TRBV12-5|NA
TGTGCTAGTGGATTAGCGGGATCAAACATTCAGTACTTC
CASGLAGSNIQYF
>NA|TRBJ1-1|TRBV14|NA
TGTGCCAGCACACTTACGAGGAGGACTGAAGCTTTCTTT
CASTLTRRTEAFF
>TRBD2|TRBJ2-5|TRBV2|NA
TGTGCCAGCAGCCCTACTCGGAGTAGCGGGGGCCAAGAGACCCAGTACTTC
CASSPTRSSGGQETQYF
>NA|TRBJ2-2|TRBV24-1|once
TGTGCCACGGCAGTGCCGAACACCGGGGAGCTGTTTTTT
CATAVPNTGELFF
>TRBD1|TRBJ2-3|TRBV5-1|NA
TGCGCCAGCAGCTTGGGGGACAGGGGGGTAGATACGCAGTATTTT
CASSLGDRGVDTQYF
>TRBD1|TRBJ1-2|TRBV10-3|once
TGTGCCATCAATCCGGGACAGGGCTTCTATGGCTACACCTTC
CAINPGQGFYGYTF
>TRBD1|TRBJ1-6|TRBV24-1|NA
TGTGCCAAAGATGCCGGACAGGGTTACTCACCCCTCCACTTT
CAKDAGQGYSPLHF
>TRBD1|TRBJ1-1|TRBV18|NA
TGTGCCAGCTCACGGGACAGGGGTACTGAAGCTTTCTTT
CASSRDRGTEAFF
>NA|TRBJ1-4|TRBV27|NA
TGTGCCAGCAGGGGTGGAGTTGAAAAACTGTTTTTT
CASRGGVEKLFF
>NA|TRBJ2-7|TRBV6-5|once
TGTGCCAGCACTCAGATGGGGGGGGCCCACGAGCAGTACTTC
CASTQMGGAHEQYF
>NA|TRBJ2-7|TRBV4-1|NA
TGCGCCAGCAGCCAAGATGCGCAGGAATACTACGAGCAGTACTTC
CASSQDAQEYYEQYF
>NA|TRBJ1-3|TRBV7-9|NA
TGTGCCAGCATCGCCGGCTCTGGAAACACCATATATTTT
CASIAGSGNTIYF
>NA|TRBJ1-2|TRBV28|few
TGTGCCAGCAGTTTACAGGGCCCCTATGGCTACACCTTC
CASSLQGPYGYTF